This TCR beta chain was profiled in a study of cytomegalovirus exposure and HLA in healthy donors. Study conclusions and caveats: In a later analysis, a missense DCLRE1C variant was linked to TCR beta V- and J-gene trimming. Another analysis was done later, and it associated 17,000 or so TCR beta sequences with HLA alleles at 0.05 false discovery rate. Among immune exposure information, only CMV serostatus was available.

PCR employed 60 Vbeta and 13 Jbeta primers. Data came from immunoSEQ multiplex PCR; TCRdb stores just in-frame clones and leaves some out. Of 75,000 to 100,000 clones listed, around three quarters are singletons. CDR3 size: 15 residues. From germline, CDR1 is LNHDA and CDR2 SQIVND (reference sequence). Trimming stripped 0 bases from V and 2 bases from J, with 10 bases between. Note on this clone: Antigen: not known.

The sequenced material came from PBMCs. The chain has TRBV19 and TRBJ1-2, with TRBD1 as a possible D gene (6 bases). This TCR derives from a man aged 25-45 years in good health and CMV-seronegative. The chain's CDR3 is CASSIDRGLNYGYTF. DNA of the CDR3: TGTGCCAGTAGTATAGACAGGGGCCTAAACTATGGCTACACCTTC.